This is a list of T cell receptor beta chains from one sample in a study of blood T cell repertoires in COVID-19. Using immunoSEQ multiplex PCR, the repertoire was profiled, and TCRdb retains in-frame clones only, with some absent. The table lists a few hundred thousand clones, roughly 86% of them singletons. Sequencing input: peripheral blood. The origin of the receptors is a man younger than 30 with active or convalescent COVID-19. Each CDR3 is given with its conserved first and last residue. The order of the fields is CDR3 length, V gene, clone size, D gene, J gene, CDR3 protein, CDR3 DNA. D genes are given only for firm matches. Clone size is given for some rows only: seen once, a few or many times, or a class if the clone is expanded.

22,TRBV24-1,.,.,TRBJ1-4,CATSDLHAAGQGQLATNEKLFF,TGTGCCACCAGTGATTTGCACGCTGCCGGCCAGGGACAACTTGCAACTAATGAAAAACTGTTTTTT
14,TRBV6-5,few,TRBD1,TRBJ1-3,CASSTTGLGNTIYF,TGTGCCAGCAGTACGACAGGGTTAGGAAACACCATATATTTT
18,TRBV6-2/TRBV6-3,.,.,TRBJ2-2,CASSYNLPGLSNTGELFF,TGTGCCAGCAGTTACAATTTACCGGGACTTTCGAACACCGGGGAGCTGTTTTTT
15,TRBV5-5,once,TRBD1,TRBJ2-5,CASSWGQGESETQYF,TGTGCCAGCAGCTGGGGACAGGGGGAATCAGAGACCCAGTACTTC
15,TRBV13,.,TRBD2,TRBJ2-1,CASSSEAGTYNEQFF,TGTGCCAGCAGCTCCGAAGCGGGGACCTACAATGAGCAGTTCTTC
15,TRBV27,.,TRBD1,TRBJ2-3,CASSQTGGEGDTQYF,TGTGCCAGCAGTCAGACAGGGGGCGAAGGGGATACGCAGTATTTT
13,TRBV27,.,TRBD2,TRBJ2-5,CASRTGGKETQYF,TGTGCCAGCAGAACGGGGGGGAAAGAGACCCAGTACTTC
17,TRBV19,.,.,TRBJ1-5,CASSSRDLGISNQPQHF,TGTGCCAGTAGTTCCAGGGATCTCGGCATTAGCAATCAGCCCCAGCATTTT
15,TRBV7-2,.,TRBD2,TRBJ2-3,CASSLLAGGVDTQYF,TGTGCCAGCAGCTTACTAGCGGGAGGGGTAGATACGCAGTATTTT
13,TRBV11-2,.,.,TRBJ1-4,CASSLSLDEKLFF,TGTGCCAGCAGCTTATCCTTAGATGAAAAACTGTTTTTT
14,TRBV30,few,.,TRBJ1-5,CAWSLGVEGQPQHF,TGTGCCTGGAGTTTGGGTGTGGAGGGTCAGCCCCAGCATTTT
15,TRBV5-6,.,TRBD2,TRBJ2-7,CASSLALAGTYEQYF,TGTGCCAGCAGCTTGGCTCTAGCGGGTACCTACGAGCAGTACTTC
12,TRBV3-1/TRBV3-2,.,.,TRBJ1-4,CASSQDRQKLFF,TGTGCCAGCAGCCAAGACAGGCAGAAACTGTTTTTT
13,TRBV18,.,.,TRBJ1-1,CASSPLSGTEAFF,TGTGCCAGCTCACCGCTGAGCGGGACTGAAGCTTTCTTT
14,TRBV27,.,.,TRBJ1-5,CASSLRRAAGPQHF,TGTGCCAGCAGTTTAAGAAGGGCCGCGGGGCCCCAGCATTTT
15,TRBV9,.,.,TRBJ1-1,CASSVSQGSLEEAFF,TGTGCCAGCAGCGTAAGTCAGGGTTCTTTAGAAGAAGCTTTCTTT
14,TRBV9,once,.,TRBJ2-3,CASSVDAATDTQYF,TGTGCCAGCAGCGTAGATGCGGCCACAGATACGCAGTATTTT
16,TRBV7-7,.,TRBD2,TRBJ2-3,CASSLGLAGGGDTQYF,TGTGCTAGCAGCTTAGGCCTAGCGGGAGGAGGAGATACGCAGTATTTT
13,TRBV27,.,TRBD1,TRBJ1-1,CASSTTGGTEAFF,TGTGCCAGCAGCACAACAGGGGGCACTGAAGCTTTCTTT
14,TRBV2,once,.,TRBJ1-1,CASSEGLQGTEAFF,TGTGCCAGCAGTGAAGGACTCCAGGGCACTGAAGCTTTCTTT
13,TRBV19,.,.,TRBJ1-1,CASRPGGFAEAFF,TGTGCCAGTAGACCCGGGGGTTTCGCTGAAGCTTTCTTT
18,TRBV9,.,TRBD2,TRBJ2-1,CASSVGPSGMFSYNEQFF,TGTGCCAGCAGCGTAGGTCCAAGCGGGATGTTTTCCTACAATGAGCAGTTCTTC
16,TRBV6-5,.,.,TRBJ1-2,CASSYSTNGGLYGYTF,TGTGCCAGCAGTTACTCGACCAATGGGGGCCTCTATGGCTACACCTTC
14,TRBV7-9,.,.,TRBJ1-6,CASSPAGWNSPLHF,TGTGCCAGCAGCCCCGCGGGCTGGAATTCACCCCTCCACTTT
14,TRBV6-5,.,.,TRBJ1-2,CASSLSQGAGGYTF,TGTGCCAGCAGTTTATCTCAGGGCGCCGGTGGCTACACCTTC
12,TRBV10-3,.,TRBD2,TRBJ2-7,CAISSREGEQYF,TGTGCCATATCCTCAAGGGAGGGCGAGCAGTACTTC
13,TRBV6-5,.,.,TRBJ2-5,CASSLTGLETQYF,TGTGCCAGCAGTTTAACAGGGCTAGAGACCCAGTACTTC
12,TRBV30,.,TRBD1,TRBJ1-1,CAWIGGDTEAFF,TGTGCCTGGATAGGGGGCGACACTGAAGCTTTCTTT
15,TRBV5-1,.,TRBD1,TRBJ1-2,CASRPGQGALGGYTF,TGCGCCAGCAGGCCGGGACAGGGGGCTTTAGGTGGCTACACCTTC
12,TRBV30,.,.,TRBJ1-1,CAWSVRGNEAFF,TGTGCCTGGAGTGTTCGGGGGAATGAAGCTTTCTTT
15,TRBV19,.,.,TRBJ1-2,CASSGQFLRDYGYTF,TGTGCCAGTAGTGGACAGTTTCTCCGTGACTATGGCTACACCTTC
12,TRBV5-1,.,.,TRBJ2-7,CASSLVSSEQYF,TGCGCCAGCAGCTTGGTTTCGAGCGAGCAGTACTTC
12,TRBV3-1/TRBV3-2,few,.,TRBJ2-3,CASSQATDTQYF,TGTGCCAGCAGCCAAGCTACAGATACGCAGTATTTT
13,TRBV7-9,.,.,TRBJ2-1,CASSFLTVNEQFF,TGTGCCAGCAGCTTTCTGACAGTCAATGAGCAGTTCTTC
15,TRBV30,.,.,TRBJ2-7,CAWREGGLLNNEQYF,TGTGCCTGGAGGGAAGGGGGACTACTGAACAACGAGCAGTACTTC
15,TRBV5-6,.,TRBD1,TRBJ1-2,CASSLMGQGWGGYTF,TGTGCCAGCAGCTTGATGGGACAGGGGTGGGGTGGCTACACCTTC
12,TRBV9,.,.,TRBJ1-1,CASKGVSGRAFF,TGTGCCAGCAAGGGGGTTTCGGGGAGAGCTTTCTTT
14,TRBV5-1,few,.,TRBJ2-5,CASRNADIQETQYF,TGCGCCAGCCGTAATGCCGACATACAAGAGACCCAGTACTTC
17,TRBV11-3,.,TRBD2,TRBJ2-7,CASSLDLAGSTVYEQYF,TGTGCCAGCAGCTTAGACTTAGCGGGATCGACGGTCTACGAGCAGTACTTC
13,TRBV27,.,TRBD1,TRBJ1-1,CATMTGSFAEAFF,TGTGCCACCATGACAGGGTCTTTTGCTGAAGCTTTCTTT
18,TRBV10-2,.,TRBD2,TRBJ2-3,CASSDELRGAIIVDTQYF,TGCGCCAGCAGTGACGAGTTGCGGGGGGCCATTATAGTGGATACGCAGTATTTT
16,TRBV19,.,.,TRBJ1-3,CASSPGTHSSGNTIYF,TGTGCCAGTAGTCCCGGGACACATTCCTCTGGAAACACCATATATTTT
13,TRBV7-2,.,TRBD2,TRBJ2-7,CASSSIREGEQYF,TGTGCCAGCAGCTCCATCAGGGAGGGCGAGCAGTACTTC
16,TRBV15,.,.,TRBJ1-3,CATSVERGSSGNTIYF,TGTGCCACCAGCGTCGAGCGGGGATCCTCTGGAAACACCATATATTTT
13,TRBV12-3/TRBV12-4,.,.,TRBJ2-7,CASSSDTFLEQYF,TGTGCCAGCAGTAGTGACACCTTTTTGGAGCAGTACTTC
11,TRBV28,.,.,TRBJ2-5,CASKWEETQYF,TGTGCCAGCAAATGGGAGGAGACCCAGTACTTC
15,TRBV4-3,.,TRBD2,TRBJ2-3,CASSLAGGGTDTQYF,TGCGCCAGCAGCTTAGCGGGAGGTGGCACAGATACGCAGTATTTT
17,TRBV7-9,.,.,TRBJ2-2,CASSEPSGNTNTGELFF,TGTGCCAGCAGCGAACCCTCAGGGAACACGAACACCGGGGAGCTGTTTTTT
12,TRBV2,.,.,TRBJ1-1,CATSLRNTEAFF,TGTGCCACCTCCTTGAGGAACACTGAAGCTTTCTTT
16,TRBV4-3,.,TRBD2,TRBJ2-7,CASSQELAGGPSEQYF,TGCGCCAGCAGCCAAGAACTAGCGGGAGGGCCGAGCGAGCAGTACTTC
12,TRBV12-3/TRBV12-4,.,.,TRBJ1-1,CASSLNAPEAFF,TGTGCCAGCAGTTTAAACGCGCCTGAGGCTTTCTTT
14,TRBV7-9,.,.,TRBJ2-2,CASSPTIGAGELFF,TGTGCCAGCAGTCCCACAATAGGAGCCGGGGAGCTGTTTTTT